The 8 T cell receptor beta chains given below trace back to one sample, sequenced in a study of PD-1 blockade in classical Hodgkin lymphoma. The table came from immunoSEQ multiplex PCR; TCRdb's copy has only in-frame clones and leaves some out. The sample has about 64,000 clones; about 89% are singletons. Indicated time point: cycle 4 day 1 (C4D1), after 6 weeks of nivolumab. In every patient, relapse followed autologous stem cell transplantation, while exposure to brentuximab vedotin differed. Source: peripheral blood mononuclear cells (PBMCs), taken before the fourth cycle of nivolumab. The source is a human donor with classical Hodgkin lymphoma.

The CDR3 bases are TGCAGCGTTGGACAGAAAACCTACGAGCAGTACTTC. This encodes CSVGQKTYEQYF. This sequence joins TRBV29-1 and TRBJ2-7; tentative D call: TRBD1 (5 bases). The CDR3 has 12 residues. Germline V gene lookup returns CDR1 SQVTM and CDR2 ANQGSEA. Trimming cost V 4 bases and J 2 bases, with 9 bases left between them.

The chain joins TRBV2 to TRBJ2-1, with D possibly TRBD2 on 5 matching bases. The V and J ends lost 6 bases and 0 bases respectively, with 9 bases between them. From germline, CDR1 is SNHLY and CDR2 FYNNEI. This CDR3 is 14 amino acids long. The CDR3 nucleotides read TGTGCCAGCAGGGAGGTAAGCTCCTACAATGAGCAGTTCTTC. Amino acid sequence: CASREVSSYNEQFF.

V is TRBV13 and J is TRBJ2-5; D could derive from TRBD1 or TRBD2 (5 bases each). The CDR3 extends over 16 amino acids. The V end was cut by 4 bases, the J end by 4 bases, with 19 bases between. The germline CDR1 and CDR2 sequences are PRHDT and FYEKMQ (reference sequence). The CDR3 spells CASSSRRDALLETQYF. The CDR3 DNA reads TGTGCCAGCAGCTCTCGCCGGGACGCTCTCCTAGAGACCCAGTACTTC.

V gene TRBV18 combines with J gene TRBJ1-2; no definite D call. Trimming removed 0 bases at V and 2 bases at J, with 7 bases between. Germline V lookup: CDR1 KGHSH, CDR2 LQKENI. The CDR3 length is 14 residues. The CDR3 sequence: CASSPPSLNYGYTF. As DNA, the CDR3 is TGTGCCAGCTCACCACCGTCCCTCAACTATGGCTACACCTTC.

CDR3 loop: CASSFFILNTEAFF. The CDR3 DNA sequence: TGTGCCAGCAGCTTTTTTATCTTGAACACTGAAGCTTTCTTT. The genes are TRBV7-2 and TRBJ1-1, with D unresolved. Trimming took 3 bases from V and 0 from J, leaving 8 bases between them. The CDR3 contains 14 residues. Germline-derived CDR1 and CDR2 are SGHTA and FQGNSA.

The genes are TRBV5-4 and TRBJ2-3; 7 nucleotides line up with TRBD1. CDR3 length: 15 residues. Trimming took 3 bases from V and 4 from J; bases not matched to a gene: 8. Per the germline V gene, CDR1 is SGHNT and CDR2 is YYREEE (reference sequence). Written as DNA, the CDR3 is TGTGCCAGCAGCTCGGCAGACAGGGAGCCAGATACGCAGTATTTT. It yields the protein CASSSADREPDTQYF.

Here the CDR3 reads CASRDRAQDEQFF. The CDR3 nucleotides read TGTGCCAGCAGGGACAGGGCACAGGATGAGCAGTTCTTC. V gene TRBV6-5 combines with J gene TRBJ2-1, with 8 bases matching TRBD1. Germline V gives CDR1 MNHEY, CDR2 SVGAGI. The CDR3 sequence is 13 residues long. The ends lost 6 bases at V and 8 bases at J; junction bases unmatched: 6.

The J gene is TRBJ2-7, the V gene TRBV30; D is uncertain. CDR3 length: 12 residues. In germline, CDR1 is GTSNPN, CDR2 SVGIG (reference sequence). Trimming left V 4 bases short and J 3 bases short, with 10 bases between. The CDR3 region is CAWKLKGYEQYF. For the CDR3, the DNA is TGTGCCTGGAAGTTAAAGGGCTACGAGCAGTACTTC.